This TCR beta chain stems from a study of shared T cell receptors in the human thymus. Sequencing used immunoSEQ multiplex PCR; TCRdb keeps in-frame clones, though not all of them. Found here are hundreds of thousands of clones, 75% to 85% of them singletons; the top ten hold 0.013%. The CDR3 sequence is 13 residues long. CDR1 and CDR2 (germline): LNHNV, YYDKDF (reference sequence). Trimming shortened V by 9 bases and J by 2 bases, and 13 bases separated the two germline ends. A further study also used this sample, focusing on human thymus T cells. This second report adds: Those donating were healthy Finnish infants in corrective surgery for congenital heart defects. Surgeons resected thymus tissue during corrective heart surgery. Repertoires from thymus and blood appeared to show biased V and J gene usage. Related research found strongly overlapping thymic repertoires in unrelated individuals.

The V and J genes are TRBV15 and TRBJ2-5; tentative D call: TRBD1 (6 bases). The sequence derives from a boy in the first two years of life with a congenital heart defect. The source material was thymocytes. The CDR3 DNA reads as TGTGCCACGAAAACAGGGTTTCAAGAGACCCAGTACTTC. It specifies CATKTGFQETQYF. Looking up the rest from reference TRBV15 and TRBJ2-5 gives the full variable domain: DAMVIQNPRYQVTQFGKPVTLSCSQTLNHNVMYWYQQKSSQAPKLLFHYYDKDFNNEADTPDNFQSRRPNTSFCFLDIRSPGLGDTAMYLCATKTGFQETQYFGPGTRLLVL.